This TCR beta chain stems from a study of shared clonotypes between healthy human individuals. Only in-frame clones appear in the TCRdb table, and some are missing; sequencing was by immunoSEQ multiplex PCR. Counted here are around 690,000 clones, 90% occurring once; the ten biggest clones make up 34%. Only Caucasian adults living in Nashville, Tennessee served as donors. The ends lost 5 bases at V and 3 bases at J; junction bases unmatched: 7. Germline CDR1 reads SGHDT; CDR2 reads YYEEEE. The CDR3 is 14 residues long. This chain uses TRBV5-6 with TRBJ1-2, with 7 bases matching TRBD1. The sequenced sample consisted of memory CD8+ T cells from PBMCs. The subset: CD45RO+ cells pooled with CCR7-negative TemRA cells. The source of this sequence is a man between 18 and 35 years old in good health. Some clones in this sample may be carry-over from other donors' samples. In nucleotides, the CDR3 is TGTGCCAGCAGTCCCGGGACAGATGACTATGGCTACACCTTC. Its translation: CASSPGTDDYGYTF. Supplemented by reference TRBV5-6 and TRBJ1-2, the full variable domain reads DAGVTQSPTHLIKTRGQQVTLRCSPKSGHDTVSWYQQALGQGPQFIFQYYEEEERQRGNFPDRFSGHQFPNYSSELNVNALLLGDSALYLCASSPGTDDYGYTFGSGTRLTVV.